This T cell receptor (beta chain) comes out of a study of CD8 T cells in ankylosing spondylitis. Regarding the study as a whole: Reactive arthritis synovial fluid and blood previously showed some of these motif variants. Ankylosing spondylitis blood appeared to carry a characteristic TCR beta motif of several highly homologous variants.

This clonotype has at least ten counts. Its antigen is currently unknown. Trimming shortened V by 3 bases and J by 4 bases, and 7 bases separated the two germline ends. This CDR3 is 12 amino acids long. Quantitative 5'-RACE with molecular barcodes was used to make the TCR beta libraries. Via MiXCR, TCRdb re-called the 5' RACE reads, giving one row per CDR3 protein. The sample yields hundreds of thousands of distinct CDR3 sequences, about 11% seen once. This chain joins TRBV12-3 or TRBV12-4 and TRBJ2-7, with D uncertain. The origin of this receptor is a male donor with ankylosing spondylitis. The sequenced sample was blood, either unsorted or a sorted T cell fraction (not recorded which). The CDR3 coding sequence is TGTGCCAGCAGTTTCGGATGGTACGAGCAGTACTTC. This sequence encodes CASSFGWYEQYF.